The present entry profiles one TCR beta chain with its context. As yet, its antigen is unknown. A second about 6 to 12 cycle PCR used barcoded and J-beta primers. TCRdb passed the 5' RACE reads through MiXCR, listing each CDR3 protein once. Among fewer than 1 million distinct CDR3 sequences listed, under 45% were seen once. Trimming removed 0 bases from V and 8 bases from J, with 11 bases in between. Germline V lookup: CDR1 LGHNA, CDR2 YSLEER. This CDR3 contains 14 residues. The sample is drawn from a study of blood T cells in healthy people across ages. Overall study findings and caveats: Roughly linear declines in TCR beta diversity per million T cells occurred with age.

The chain links TRBV4-3 to TRBJ2-1; D uncertain. This TCR derives from a man aged 55 to 70 in good health. Input material: blood. The CDR3 DNA reads as TGCGCCAGCAGCCAAGAGGTCCTCGGATATGAGCAGTTCTTC. Its protein is CASSQEVLGYEQFF.